This T cell receptor (beta chain) was profiled in a study of pediatric ulcerative colitis. Germline V gives CDR1 MNHEY, CDR2 SMNVEV (reference sequence). V was shortened by 3 bases and J by 3 bases, with 17 bases between the two germline ends. The CDR3 sequence is 16 residues long. TCRdb's copy holds only in-frame clones and misses some; the assay was immunoSEQ multiplex PCR. Of about 5,200 clones in the sample, about 88% are singletons; the top ten hold more than 2%. The source material was blood. The sequence derives from a boy aged 5-17 years with mild ulcerative colitis. This chain joins TRBV27 and TRBJ1-1, with D possibly matching TRBD1 (6 bases). The CDR3 DNA follows: TGTGCCAGCAGTTTCAGTCAAGGGGGGATATACACTGAAGCTTTCTTT. This sequence encodes CASSFSQGGIYTEAFF.